This T cell receptor beta chain was observed in a study of cytomegalovirus exposure and HLA in healthy donors listed by TCRdb under 2017. For the study in its entirety: According to an earlier analysis of 587 of the donors, 150 million to 200 million T cells yielded roughly 100 million unique TCR beta sequences and 276 Gb of sequence data. Approximately 310 gigabases of sequencing data and around 87 million unique TCR sequences were included in an early release covering 500 to 750 HLA-typed donors. Of the roughly 400 genotyped donors, roughly 85% fell in the genetic ancestry cluster associated with self-reported Caucasian donors. The study aimed to test whether signatures of past pathogen exposure could be identified by cataloging public T cell receptors. The study profiled the T cell repertoires of approximately 700 subjects by immunosequencing and related them to cytomegalovirus serostatus. In addition to the first cohort of 666 subjects, a separate validation cohort of 120 different subjects was used. The study combined high-throughput TCR immunosequencing, statistical association of individual TCRs with disease status, and machine learning to predict cytomegalovirus infection status. In a later analysis, previously published TCR beta repertoires from hundreds of donors were re-analyzed and high-resolution HLA genotyping was added so that TCR occurrence patterns could be studied. In the later analysis, no new phenotypic data were used to find candidate immune exposures; instead, reliance was placed on TCR beta sequences and their occurrence across donors. To decide whether each TCR beta V gene segment behaved as functional or pseudogenic, an earlier analysis of 587 of the donors relied on high-throughput TCR beta sequencing. Donor age, sex, ethnicity and CMV serostatus were compiled alongside the repertoire data. A later genetic analysis used genome-wide SNP genotypes for about 65% of the roughly 700 donors, treating that subset as a discovery cohort. All discovery cohort repertoires had been generated using a single sequencing platform. Class I and class II HLA loci were covered by the typing at four-digit resolution. The number of donors typed differed by locus, with roughly 629-640 for A, B, C, DRB1 and DQB1, roughly 550 for DQA1, over 600 for DPA1, and around 430 for DPB1. Roughly 5 DR-DQ haplotypes were handled as single units for association and clustering, since linkage in the cohort was strong. On average, 235,054 unique TCR beta nucleotide sequences were sequenced per donor among a few hundred genotyped donors of the cohort, with roughly 20% of those sequences being non-productive.

The study at large found these results: It was suggested by the authors that the approach could potentially be generalized to other disease states and immunological phenotypes. In a later analysis, several top co-occurrence clusters were reported to appear linked to parvovirus B19, influenza, CMV and Epstein-Barr virus. In an earlier analysis of around 600 of the donors, most TCR beta V segments were observed in productive rearrangements about 87% or about 30% of the time, broadly matching IMGT annotations. The classifier was reported to diagnose cytomegalovirus status with high specificity and sensitivity in both the original cohort and the validation cohort. Correlated functional status among segregating V segments might be attributable to linkage disequilibrium, but an unknown experimental factor could not be ruled out. Presence/absence analyses assumed roughly uniform sequencing depth across donors, an assumption that may not hold. A further reported finding was that TCR beta sequences accurately predicted the HLA-A and HLA-B alleles for most subjects in the first cohort. CMV serostatus was the only immune exposure information available for the cohort. In a later analysis, TCR association rates were found to vary across HLA loci, with the most associated TCRs seen for DRB1 alleles and the fewest for HLA-C alleles. Because HLA typing was unavailable for some donors at each locus, only the typed subset was used in association tests. The study gave a list of over 150 TCR beta chains associated with cytomegalovirus. At a false discovery rate of 0.05, a later analysis linked about 17,000 TCR beta sequences to specific HLA alleles. The sequencing pipeline was judged likely to have produced a cluster of highly shared sequence variants as a technical artifact. In a later genetic analysis, a missense DCLRE1C variant was associated with V-gene and J-gene trimming of TCR beta chains, and the association was replicated in an independent cohort. Most CMV-associated TCR beta chains appeared to be HLA-restricted in a later analysis, and the HLA associations seemed to be driven largely by CMV exposure. Most TCR sequences were observed very rarely across donors, whereas some public TCRs were present in many individuals. Some IMGT-functional V segments, including TRBV6-2 and TRBV6-3, could not be distinguished by the 87-base-pair reads and were therefore excluded. In a later analysis, HLA-associated TCR beta chains were found to be more clonally expanded and to have lower generation probabilities than equally common non-associated chains. A later genetic analysis reported fewer N-insertions in productive TCRs among donors in an Asian-associated ancestry cluster than the roughly 720-donor mean. Assigning TCR associations to individual alleles was difficult when HLA alleles, especially DR and DQ, strongly co-occurred. The cohort was sequenced for TCR beta chains only, and without alpha or paired-chain data the features that could be detected were limited. In vitro tests confirmed that three of the cytomegalovirus-associated TCR beta chains recognize cytomegalovirus antigens. The earlier analysis of 450 to 700 of the donors excluded some 16 rarely observed V segments, including chromosome 9 orphons, because counts were too low.

The method behind the library was the immunoSEQ multiplex PCR assay. The multiplex PCR relied on a mix of 60 forward primers for TCR Vbeta segments and 13 reverse primers for TCR Jbeta segments. A multiplex PCR assay on genomic DNA amplified the CDR3 region of rearranged TCR beta genes. The amplified TCR beta libraries were sequenced on the Illumina HiSeq System as 87-base-pair reads. The study's processing was this. Across the 500 to 700 repertoires, a later analysis counted some 80 million unique TCR beta chains, around 11 million of which were shared by at least two donors. To remove PCR and sequencing errors, raw reads were error-corrected and collapsed into unique sequences using a nearest-neighbor algorithm that merged closely related sequences. CDR3 sequences were aligned to IMGT reference sequences to assign V, D and J gene segments. For a sequence to be retained, at least a six-nucleotide match to both a V gene segment and a J gene segment was required. A rearrangement was called productive if the CDR3 had no stop codons and remained in frame with V and J, and every other rearrangement was called non-productive. CDR3 was defined by IMGT convention, running from the second conserved V-encoded cysteine to the conserved J-encoded phenylalanine. Sequences without an unambiguous match to a single V gene segment were excluded from the earlier analysis of 450 to 650 of the donors. In an earlier analysis of several hundred of the donors, a V segment was called functional when productive rearrangements were above 56.7%, and segregating when the standard deviation between donors exceeded 5%. A statistical classification framework was developed to diagnose cytomegalovirus status using the catalog of TCR beta chain sequences. In a later analysis, V and J genes were assigned by comparing TCR nucleotide sequences against IMGT/GENE-DB human TR gene sequences. The TCRdist pipeline was used in a later analysis to assign CDR3 sequences and most-parsimonious VDJ recombination scenarios. In a later analysis, each TCR beta chain was defined by its CDR3 amino acid sequence together with its V-gene family, and reads without a unique V-gene family were excluded. In a later analysis, fewer than 650 highly shared, low-generation-probability nucleotide sequences were removed to address suspected cross-contamination and a sequencing artifact. In a later analysis, a clonal expansion index for each public chain was calculated from normalized within-repertoire ranks of inferred template counts. In a later analysis, generation probabilities were computed using a VDJ recombination model fitted to out-of-frame rearrangements, and the results were checked against IGoR. In a later analysis, TCR-TCR, TCR-HLA and TCR-CMV co-occurrence was scored with hypergeometric tests, and a repertoire-size bias correction was applied to TCR pairs. False discovery rates were estimated in a later analysis by permuting HLA or CMV assignments 20 times. In a later analysis, co-occurring TCRs were grouped using DBSCAN, and TCRdist sequence similarity was added for clustering within HLA-allele-positive subsets. Repertoires with fewer than 30,000 or more than 120,000 public chains, plus five repertoires with anomalous nucleotide sharing, were excluded from co-occurrence clustering. Entries here come from immuneACCESS through TCRdb and include only in-frame sequences with V and J called. Some clones fail to appear in such tables; in the studies checked, an unresolved V gene covers under half of the shortfall, and the cause of the remainder is unknown. The D gene and trimming were derived from the DNA, and the V and J assignments and clone size from that table. The sample includes around 180,000 clones, with less than 75% observed a single time. The top ten clonotypes cover approximately 1.4% of the sample.

Taken from cysteine to phenylalanine, the CDR3 has 15 residues. Of the read, only the CDR3 DNA is kept; its 45 bases are in frame from base 1. Between the V and J ends, shortened by 1 base and 1 base respectively, the junction contains 6 bases. The germline V gene sets CDR1 to SGDLS and CDR2 to YYNGEE. In regard to this clone: Which antigen it targets is not known. The sample holds no much larger clone one base away, and base qualities are not on file.

The cohort was made up of 666 healthy bone marrow donors. All cohort members were sampled while nominally healthy, although unrecorded immune exposures were likely present. The donor was CMV seronegative and belonged to the group of 380 or so seronegative cohort members. Each donor provided a peripheral blood sample, and peripheral blood mononuclear cells were used for TCR beta sequencing. Genomic DNA was extracted from the blood cell samples with the Qiagen DNeasy Blood Extraction Kit. The sequenced material came from PBMCs. The clonotype was recovered from a girl under 18 in good health and CMV-seronegative. The V and J genes are TRBV9 and TRBJ2-6; the D gene is perhaps TRBD2, from 5 matching bases. The CDR3 region has the sequence CASSVTGSGANVLTF. The DNA sequence reads TGTGCCAGCAGCGTAACGGGGTCTGGGGCCAACGTCCTGACTTTC.